This TCR beta chain originates from a study of cytomegalovirus exposure and HLA in healthy donors. Study-level findings and limits: A subsequent analysis found that TCR clusters from the first cohort also tended to co-occur in the 120 or so validation repertoires, with about 93% of cluster scores above 0.

About this clone: Its antigen is not identified.

The CDR3 loop spans 16 amino acids. Per the germline V gene, CDR1 is KGHSH and CDR2 is LQKENI. J was trimmed by 2 bases and V by 1 base; bases with no gene match: 4. Sequencing was performed with immunoSEQ multiplex PCR; in TCRdb, only in-frame clones are kept and a portion is missing. The profile shows about 150,000 clones, roughly nine tenths of them singletons. This sequence was found in a man between 18 and 29 years old in good health and CMV-seronegative. The chain carries TRBV18 and TRBJ2-7; 11 positions agree with TRBD2. Source material: PBMCs. The DNA for the CDR3 is TGTGCCAGCTCACCACAGGAGACTAGCGGGGCCTACGAGCAGTACTTC. As protein: CASSPQETSGAYEQYF.